This TCR beta chain was identified in a study of blood T cell repertoires in COVID-19. In the study overall: The United States, Italy and Spain supplied acute and convalescent COVID-19 samples. From T cells, B-cell-depleted T cells, or PBMCs came the material, which was cDNA or gDNA.

In the authors' methods: Using reference gene primer amplification, nucleated cell counts were estimated. TCRdb's table, derived via immunoSEQ multiplex PCR, lists solely in-frame clones and lacks some. V, J and clone size derive from that table, while D and trimming were established from the DNA sequence. Altogether about 40,000 clones are present, just under 85% being singletons, with the ten largest covering roughly 2.6%. The germline V gene has CDR1 SGHRS and CDR2 YFSETQ. The CDR3 runs 14 residues. Trimming removed 4 bases at V and 4 bases at J, with 15 bases between. The chain links TRBV5-1 to TRBJ2-7; D call uncertain. The TCR sequence derives from a woman aged 55 to 70 with acute or convalescent COVID-19. Specimen: peripheral blood. The CDR3 reads CASSIVVQPYEQYF. DNA of the CDR3: TGCGCCAGCAGCATTGTCGTACAGCCTTACGAGCAGTACTTC.